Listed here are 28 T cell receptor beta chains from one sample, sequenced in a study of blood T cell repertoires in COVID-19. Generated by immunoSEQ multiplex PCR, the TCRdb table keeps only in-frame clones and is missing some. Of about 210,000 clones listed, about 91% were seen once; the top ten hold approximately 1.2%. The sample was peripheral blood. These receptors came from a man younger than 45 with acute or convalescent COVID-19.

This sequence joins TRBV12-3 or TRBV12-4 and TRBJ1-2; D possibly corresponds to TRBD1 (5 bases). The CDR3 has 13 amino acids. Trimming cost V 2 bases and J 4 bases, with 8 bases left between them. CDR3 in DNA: TGTGCCAGCAGTTTACAGGGTTTCTATGGCTACACCTTC. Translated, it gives CASSLQGFYGYTF.

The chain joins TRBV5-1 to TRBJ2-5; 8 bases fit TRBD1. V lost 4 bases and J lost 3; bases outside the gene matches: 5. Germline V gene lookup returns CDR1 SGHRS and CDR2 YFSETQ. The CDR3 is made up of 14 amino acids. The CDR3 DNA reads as TGCGCCAGCAGCCAACCAGGGGGCGAAGAGACCCAGTACTTC. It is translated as CASSQPGGEETQYF.

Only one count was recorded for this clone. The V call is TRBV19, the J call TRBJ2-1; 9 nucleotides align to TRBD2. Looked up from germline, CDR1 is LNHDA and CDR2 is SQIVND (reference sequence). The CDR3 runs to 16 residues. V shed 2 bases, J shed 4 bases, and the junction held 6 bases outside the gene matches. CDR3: CASSINFAGGYNEQFF. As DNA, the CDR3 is TGTGCCAGTAGTATAAATTTCGCGGGAGGGTACAATGAGCAGTTCTTC.

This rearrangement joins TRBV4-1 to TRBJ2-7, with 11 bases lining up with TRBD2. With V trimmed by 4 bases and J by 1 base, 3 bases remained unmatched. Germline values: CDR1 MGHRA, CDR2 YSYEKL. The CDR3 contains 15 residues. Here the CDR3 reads CASSRGTSGSYEQYF. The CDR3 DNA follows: TGCGCCAGCAGCCGCGGGACTAGCGGTTCCTACGAGCAGTACTTC.

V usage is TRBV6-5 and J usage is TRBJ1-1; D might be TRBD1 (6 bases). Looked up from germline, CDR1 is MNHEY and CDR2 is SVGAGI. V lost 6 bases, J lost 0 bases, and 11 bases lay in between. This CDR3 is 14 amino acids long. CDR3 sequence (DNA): TGTGCCAGCAGAACGCAGGGGTTGAACACTGAAGCTTTCTTT. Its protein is CASRTQGLNTEAFF.

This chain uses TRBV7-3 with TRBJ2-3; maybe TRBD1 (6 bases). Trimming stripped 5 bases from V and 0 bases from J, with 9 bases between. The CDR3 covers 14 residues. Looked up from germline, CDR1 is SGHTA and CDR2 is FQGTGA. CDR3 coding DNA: TGTGCCAGCAGCCCTGGACAGAGCACAGATACGCAGTATTTT. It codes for CASSPGQSTDTQYF.

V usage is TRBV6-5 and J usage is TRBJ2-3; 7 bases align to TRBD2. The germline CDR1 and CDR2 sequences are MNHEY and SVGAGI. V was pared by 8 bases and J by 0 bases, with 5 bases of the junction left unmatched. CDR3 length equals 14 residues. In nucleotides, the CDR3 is TGTGCCAGCCTGCTAGCGGTTAGCACAGATACGCAGTATTTT. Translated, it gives CASLLAVSTDTQYF.

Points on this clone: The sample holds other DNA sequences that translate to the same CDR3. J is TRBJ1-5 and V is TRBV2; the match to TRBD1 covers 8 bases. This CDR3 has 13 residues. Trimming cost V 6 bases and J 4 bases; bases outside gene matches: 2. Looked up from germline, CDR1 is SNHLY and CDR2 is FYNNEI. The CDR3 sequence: CASSGTGNQPQHF. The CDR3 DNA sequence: TGTGCCAGCAGCGGGACAGGAAATCAGCCCCAGCATTTT.

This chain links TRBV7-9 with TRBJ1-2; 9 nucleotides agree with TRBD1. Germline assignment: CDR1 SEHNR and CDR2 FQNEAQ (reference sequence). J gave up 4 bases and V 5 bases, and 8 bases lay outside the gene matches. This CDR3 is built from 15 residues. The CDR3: CASSPGQGRVYGYTF. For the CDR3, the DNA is TGTGCCAGCAGCCCAGGACAGGGGAGGGTCTATGGCTACACCTTC.

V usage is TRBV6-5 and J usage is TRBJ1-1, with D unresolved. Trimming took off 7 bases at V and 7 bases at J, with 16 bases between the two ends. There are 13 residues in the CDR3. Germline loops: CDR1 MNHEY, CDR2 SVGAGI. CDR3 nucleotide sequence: TGTGCCAGCACAAAACAGTTTTTTGATGAAGCTTTCTTT. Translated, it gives CASTKQFFDEAFF.

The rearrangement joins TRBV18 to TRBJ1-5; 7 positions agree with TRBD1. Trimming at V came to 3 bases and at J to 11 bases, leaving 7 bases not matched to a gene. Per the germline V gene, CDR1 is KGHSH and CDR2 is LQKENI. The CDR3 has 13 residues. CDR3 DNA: TGTGCCAGCTCACCCGGAAGACAGGGCACCCAGCATTTT. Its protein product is CASSPGRQGTQHF.

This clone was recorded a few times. This CDR3 is CASTLSQTSNTGELFF. The DNA of the CDR3 is TGTGCCAGCACCTTGTCACAGACATCGAACACCGGGGAGCTGTTTTTT. This chain connects TRBV3-1 (or the pseudogene TRBV3-2) to TRBJ2-2, with D unresolved. V shed 7 bases and J shed 0 bases, with 15 bases lying between them. This CDR3 is 16 amino acids long. Germline CDR1 and CDR2: LGHDT and YNNKEL (reference sequence).

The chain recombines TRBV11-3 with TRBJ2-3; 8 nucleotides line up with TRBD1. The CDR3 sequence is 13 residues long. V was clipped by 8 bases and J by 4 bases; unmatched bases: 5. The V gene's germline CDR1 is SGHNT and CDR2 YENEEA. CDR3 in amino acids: CASAGTGSDTQYF. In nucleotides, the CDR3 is TGTGCCAGCGCCGGGACAGGATCAGATACGCAGTATTTT.

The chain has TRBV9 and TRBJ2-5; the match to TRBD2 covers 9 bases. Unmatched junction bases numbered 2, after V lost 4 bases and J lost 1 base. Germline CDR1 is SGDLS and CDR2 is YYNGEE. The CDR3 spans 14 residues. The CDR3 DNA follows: TGTGCCAGCAGCCTGACTAGCGGCCAAGAGACCCAGTACTTC. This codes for CASSLTSGQETQYF.

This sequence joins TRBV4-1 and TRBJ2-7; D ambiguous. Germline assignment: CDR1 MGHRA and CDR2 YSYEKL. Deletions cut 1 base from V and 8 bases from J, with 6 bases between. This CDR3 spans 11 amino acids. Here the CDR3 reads CASSQGHKQYF. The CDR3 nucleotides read TGCGCCAGCAGCCAAGGGCACAAGCAGTACTTC.

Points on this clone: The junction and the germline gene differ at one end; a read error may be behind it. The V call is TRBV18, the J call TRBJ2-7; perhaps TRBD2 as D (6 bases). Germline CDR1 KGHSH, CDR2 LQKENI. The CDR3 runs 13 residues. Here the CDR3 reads CASSPPTRWGEVF. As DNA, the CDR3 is TGTGCCAGCTCACCACCGACGAGGTGGGGGGAAGTTTTC.

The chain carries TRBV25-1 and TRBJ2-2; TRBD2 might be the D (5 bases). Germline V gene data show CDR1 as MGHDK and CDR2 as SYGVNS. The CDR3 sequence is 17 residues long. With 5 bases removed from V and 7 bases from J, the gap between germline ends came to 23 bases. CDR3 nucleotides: TGTGCCAGCAGTCCACTCCAAATCCGGTCGAGGGACGGGGAGCTGTTTTTT. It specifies CASSPLQIRSRDGELFF.

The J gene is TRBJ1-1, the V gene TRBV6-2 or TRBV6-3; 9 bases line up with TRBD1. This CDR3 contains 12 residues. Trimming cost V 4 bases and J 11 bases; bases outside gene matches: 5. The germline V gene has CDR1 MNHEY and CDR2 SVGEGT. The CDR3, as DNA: TGTGCCAGCAGTTTCCGGGACAGGGCTGCTTTCTTT. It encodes CASSFRDRAAFF.

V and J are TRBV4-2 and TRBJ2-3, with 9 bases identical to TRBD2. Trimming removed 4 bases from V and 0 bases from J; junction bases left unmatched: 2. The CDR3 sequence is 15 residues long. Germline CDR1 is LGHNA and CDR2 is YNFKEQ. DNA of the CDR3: TGTGCCAGCAGCCTCGCGGGGGGGAGCACAGATACGCAGTATTTT. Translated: CASSLAGGSTDTQYF.

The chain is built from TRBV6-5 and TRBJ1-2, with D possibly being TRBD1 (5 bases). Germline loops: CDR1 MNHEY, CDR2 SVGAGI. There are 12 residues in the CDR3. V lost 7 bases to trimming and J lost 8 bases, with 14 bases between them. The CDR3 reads CASTYGGYGYTF. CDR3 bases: TGTGCCAGCACCTACGGGGGTTACGGCTACACCTTC.

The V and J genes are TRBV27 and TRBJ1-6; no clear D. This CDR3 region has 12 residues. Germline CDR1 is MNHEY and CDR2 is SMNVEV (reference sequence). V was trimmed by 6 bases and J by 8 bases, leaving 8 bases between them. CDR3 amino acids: CASSARYSPLHF. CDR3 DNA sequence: TGTGCCAGCAGCGCCCGGTATTCACCCCTCCACTTT.

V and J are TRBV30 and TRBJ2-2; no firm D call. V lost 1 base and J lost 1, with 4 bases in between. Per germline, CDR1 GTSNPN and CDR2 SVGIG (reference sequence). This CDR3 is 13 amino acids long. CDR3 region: CAWSEQNTGELFF. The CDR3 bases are TGTGCCTGGAGTGAGCAGAACACCGGGGAGCTGTTTTTT.

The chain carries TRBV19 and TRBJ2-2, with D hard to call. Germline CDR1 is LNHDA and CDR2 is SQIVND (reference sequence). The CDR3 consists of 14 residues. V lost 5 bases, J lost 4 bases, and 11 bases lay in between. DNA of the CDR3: TGTGCCAGTAGTCAGGCCTTGGGCACCGGGGAGCTGTTTTTT. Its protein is CASSQALGTGELFF.

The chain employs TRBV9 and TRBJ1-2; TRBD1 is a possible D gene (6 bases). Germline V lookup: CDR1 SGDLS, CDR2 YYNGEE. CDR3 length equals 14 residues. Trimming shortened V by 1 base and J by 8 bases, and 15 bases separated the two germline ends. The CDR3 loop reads CASSVSFTGWGYTF. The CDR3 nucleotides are TGTGCCAGCAGCGTAAGTTTCACAGGGTGGGGCTACACCTTC.

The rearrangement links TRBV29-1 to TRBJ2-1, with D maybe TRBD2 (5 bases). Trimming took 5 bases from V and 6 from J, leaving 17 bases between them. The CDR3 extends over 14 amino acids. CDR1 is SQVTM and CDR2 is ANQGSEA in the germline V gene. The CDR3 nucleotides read TGCAGCGTTTCTCCGGGAAAGGTTGGCAATGAGCAGTTCTTC. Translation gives CSVSPGKVGNEQFF.

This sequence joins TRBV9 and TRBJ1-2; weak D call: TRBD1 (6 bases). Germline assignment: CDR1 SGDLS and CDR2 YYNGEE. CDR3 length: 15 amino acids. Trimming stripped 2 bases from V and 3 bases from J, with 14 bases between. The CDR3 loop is CASSVDRSGDYGYTF. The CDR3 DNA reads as TGTGCCAGCAGCGTCGACAGGTCGGGCGACTATGGCTACACCTTC.

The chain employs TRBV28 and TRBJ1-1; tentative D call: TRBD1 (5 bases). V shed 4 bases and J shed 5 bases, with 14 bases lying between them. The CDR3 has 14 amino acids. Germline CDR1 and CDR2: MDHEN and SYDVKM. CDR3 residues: CASSSPGGGTEAFF. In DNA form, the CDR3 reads TGTGCCAGCAGTTCCCCCGGGGGTGGGACTGAAGCTTTCTTT.

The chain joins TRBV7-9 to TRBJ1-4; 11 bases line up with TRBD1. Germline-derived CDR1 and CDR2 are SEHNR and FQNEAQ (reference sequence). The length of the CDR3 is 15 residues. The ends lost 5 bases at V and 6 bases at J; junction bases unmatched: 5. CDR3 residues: CASSRPGQGDEKLFF. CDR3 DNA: TGTGCCAGCAGCCGTCCGGGACAGGGGGATGAAAAACTGTTTTTT. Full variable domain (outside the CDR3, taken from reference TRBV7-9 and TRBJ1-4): DTGVSQNPRHKITKRGQNVTFRCDPISEHNRLYWYRQTLGQGPEFLTYFQNEAQLEKSRLLSDRFSAERPKGSFSTLEIQRTEQGDSAMYLCASSRPGQGDEKLFFGSGTQLSVL.